Sequencing of this TCR beta chain was carried out in a study of PD-L1 blockade in urothelial cancer (dated by TCRdb to the late 2010s). With respect to the entire study: All patients started therapy at some point between 2014 and 2016 and received atezolizumab 1,200 mg intravenously every 3 weeks. Approximately 29 patients had pretreatment blood TCR-seq, around 24 had at least one posttreatment blood collection, and around 24 had tumor TCR-seq. In the same patients, whole exome sequencing and RNA sequencing of pretreatment tumors were performed in addition to TCR sequencing. An exploratory multi-omic analysis was conducted of the somatic, immune and clinical correlates of response to PD-L1 blockade with atezolizumab in urothelial cancer. Blood samples yielded a median of roughly 140,000 T cells and tens of thousands of unique TCRs, with median clonality 0.080. Blood samples were analyzed at 3 weeks after treatment start (second dose) and at 6 weeks after treatment start. Eight to ten patients achieved durable clinical benefit and fewer than 25 did not. Durable clinical benefit was defined as a progression-free survival longer than 6 months, and TCR features were additionally tested against progression-free survival and overall survival. About 90% of the 29 patients were identified as males with urothelial cancer of bladder origin, and a prior smoking history was reported by 18 of 29 patients. Pretreatment tumor samples, along with matched peripheral blood serially collected before and after atezolizumab treatment, were subjected to TCR sequencing. Patients had an ECOG performance status of 0 or 1 and had received between 0 and 3 prior chemotherapy regimens. Points the paper makes about the study in general: At 3 weeks after the start of treatment, tumor-associated TCR clones in peripheral blood had expanded more in patients with durable benefit (n ≈ 20, p = 0.022). Improved progression-free and overall survival was found to be associated with pretreatment peripheral blood TCR clonality below the median. Small sample size (n ≈ 30) and many exploratory analyses mean the results are intended to be hypothesis-generating.

The time point label corresponds to: pretreatment peripheral blood. A total of about 31 patients with locally advanced or metastatic urothelial carcinoma, treated at Memorial Sloan Kettering on a trial protocol, made up the cohort. Peripheral blood mononuclear cells were collected pretreatment and during treatment, at between 1 and 8 total time points per patient. The Qiagen DNeasy Blood extraction kit was used to purify genomic DNA from total PBMCs and tumor samples. PBMCs were collected pretreatment and during treatment, and were isolated and stored as previously described. To estimate absolute template abundance from read counts, synthetic TCR analog templates were spiked into each PCR. Using the immunoSEQ assay, TCRbeta CDR3 regions were amplified from genomic DNA with bias-controlled V and J gene primers. Sequencing of rearranged TCRbeta segments was performed at approximately 20X coverage. The authors processed their data as follows. Clustering was used to correct sequencing errors, and CDR3s were annotated against IMGT to assign V, D and J genes. Downstream analyses used only productive TCRbeta rearrangements, leaving out any out-of-frame or stop-codon sequences. To compute clonality, Shannon entropy was normalized by the log of the number of unique productive sequences and then subtracted from one. Fisher's exact test with Benjamini-Hochberg correction, using a cutoff of adjusted p below 0.01, was how clones that differed between time points or between blood and tumor were identified. The immuneACCESS repertoire file appears here via TCRdb, limited to in-frame rearrangements. These files lack a portion of the clones; in checked studies, under half of the deficit traces to unresolved V genes, and the cause of the others is not known. V and J calls and clone size come straight from that table; D and trimming were deduced from the DNA. The sample table records more than 35,000 clones; 85% of these occur just once. Of the sample, approximately 16% is held by the ten largest clones.

V loses 1 base at its end and J loses 3 bases; junction bases beyond the gene matches: 0. In the germline V gene, CDR1 corresponds to SGHDN and CDR2 to FVKESK. CDR3 length: 15 amino acids, cysteine to phenylalanine. The CDR3 DNA has 45 bases and is translated from base 1. Remarks on this clone: What this receptor recognizes is not known. No much larger clone exists at a distance of one base, and base qualities are not known.

Sequencing was performed on PBMCs, taken around atezolizumab (anti-PD-L1) treatment. This sequence was found in a man older than 75 with urothelial cancer. This receptor chain uses TRBV14 and TRBJ2-1, with 10 bases in between that match TRBD2. CDR3 reads: CASSQVAGGYNEQFF. The bases read TGTGCCAGCAGCCAAGTAGCGGGAGGCTACAATGAGCAGTTCTTC.